Following are 24 T cell receptor beta chains from one sample sequenced in a study of Graves' ophthalmopathy and Graves' hyperthyroidism. RNA served as the template for amplifying TCR beta CDR3 regions. Amplification began with first-round RT-PCR using HTBI primers, then second-round multiplex PCR was performed. TCRdb ran MiXCR on the multiplex PCR reads and lists one entry per CDR3 protein. The profile shows about 700,000 distinct CDR3 sequences, about 44% of them singletons. What was sequenced was peripheral blood. The receptor source for this set is an adult man with Graves' ophthalmopathy.

This clonotype was seen more than once but under ten times. The chain is built from TRBV6-6 and TRBJ1-1; 7 positions agree with TRBD1. The CDR3 consists of 13 residues. The V and J ends lost 2 bases and 7 bases, in that order; junction bases with no gene match: 4. Germline CDR1 reads MNHNY; CDR2 reads SVGAGI (reference sequence). The CDR3 spells CASSYLGQDEAFF. CDR3 coding DNA: TGTGCCAGCAGTTACCTAGGACAGGATGAAGCTTTCTTT.

This clonotype was found many times. The rearrangement uses TRBV2 and TRBJ2-5; 13 bases fit TRBD2. Germline CDR1 is SNHLY and CDR2 is FYNNEI. V was pared by 6 bases and J by 5 bases, with 9 bases of the junction left unmatched. CDR3 size: 16 residues. CDR3 loop: CASSLGLAGDGETQYF. Written as DNA, the CDR3 is TGTGCCAGCAGCCTCGGACTAGCGGGAGATGGGGAGACCCAGTACTTC. The variable domain in full, with the rest retrieved from reference TRBV2 and TRBJ2-5, is EPEVTQTPSHQVTQMGQEVILRCVPISNHLYFYWYRQILGQKVEFLVSFYNNEISEKSEIFDDQFSVERPDGSNFTLKIRSTKLEDSAMYFCASSLGLAGDGETQYFGPGTRLLVL.

The V gene is TRBV9, the J gene TRBJ2-5; 9 nucleotides align to TRBD1. After removal of 1 base from V and 1 base from J, the junction contained 5 bases not matched to a gene. The CDR3 is 16 amino acids. Germline V gene data show CDR1 as SGDLS and CDR2 as YYNGEE. The CDR3 DNA is TGTGCCAGCAGCGTAACGACAGGGGGGCTCCAAGAGACCCAGTACTTC. It is translated as CASSVTTGGLQETQYF.

V and J are TRBV25-1 and TRBJ2-5, with TRBD1 identical over 9 bases. From germline, CDR1 is MGHDK and CDR2 SYGVNS. With V trimmed by 5 bases and J by 5 bases, 6 bases remained unmatched. There are 14 residues in the CDR3. CDR3 sequence: CASSQQGAGETQYF. CDR3 coding DNA: TGTGCCAGCAGTCAACAGGGGGCTGGGGAGACCCAGTACTTC.

This clonotype came up a few times. The chain has TRBV15 and TRBJ2-5; D possibly matches TRBD1 or TRBD2 (5 bases each). CDR1 is LNHNV and CDR2 is YYDKDF in the germline V gene (reference sequence). This CDR3 is built from 15 residues. Trimming pared 8 bases from V and 7 bases from J, leaving 23 bases between. CDR3 sequence: CATSVPGTGKGTQYF. As DNA, the CDR3 is TGTGCCACCTCCGTCCCCGGGACGGGAAAGGGGACCCAGTACTTC.

The V and J genes are TRBV19 and TRBJ1-2; 8 nucleotides agree with TRBD1. The CDR3 contains 14 residues. V lost 5 bases to trimming and J lost 5 bases; unmatched junction nucleotides: 7. CDR1 is LNHDA, CDR2 SQIVND, per germline (reference sequence). The CDR3 here is CASSVVRGRYGYTF. The CDR3 DNA follows: TGTGCCAGTAGTGTCGTCAGGGGGCGGTATGGCTACACCTTC.

The gene calls are TRBV15 and TRBJ1-2; D is ambiguous. With 3 bases removed from V and 5 bases from J, the gap between germline ends came to 19 bases. The CDR3 covers 16 residues. CDR1 LNHNV and CDR2 YYDKDF come from the germline V gene (reference sequence). The CDR3 is CATSRGIPSMAYGYTF. The CDR3 nucleotides are TGTGCCACCAGCAGGGGGATACCAAGTATGGCGTATGGCTACACCTTC.

The chain joins TRBV7-9 to TRBJ2-5; 11 bases agree with TRBD2. The CDR3 consists of 17 residues. The V and J ends lost 2 bases and 1 base, in that order; junction bases with no gene match: 6. The germline V gene has CDR1 SEHNR and CDR2 FQNEAQ (reference sequence). The CDR3 DNA follows: TGTGCCAGCAGCTTAATAGCCGGGACTAGCGGCCAAGAGACCCAGTACTTC. Translated, it gives CASSLIAGTSGQETQYF.

This chain connects TRBV9 to TRBJ1-4; 7 nucleotides match TRBD1. CDR3 length equals 16 residues. Trimming removed 0 bases from V and 3 bases from J; junction bases left unmatched: 5. Germline values: CDR1 SGDLS, CDR2 YYNGEE. As DNA, the CDR3 is TGTGCCAGCAGCGTAGGTCCGGGACAGCCTAATGAAAAACTGTTTTTT. Protein product: CASSVGPGQPNEKLFF.

The rearrangement uses TRBV24-1 and TRBJ2-3; 9 positions agree with TRBD2. V shed 4 bases, J shed 2 bases, and the junction held 3 bases outside the gene matches. The V gene's germline CDR1 is KGHDR and CDR2 SFDVKD. CDR3 length equals 15 residues. The CDR3: CATSEAGGSTDTQYF. The CDR3 DNA reads as TGTGCCACCAGTGAAGCGGGAGGATCCACAGATACGCAGTATTTT.

In the case of this clonotype: The CDR3 end shows no conserved phenylalanine or tryptophan, and so a read error is likely. The chain recombines TRBV6-5 with TRBJ1-2; D remains unclear. The CDR3 totals 14 residues. Germline assignment: CDR1 MNHEY and CDR2 SVGAGI. The CDR3 is CAISEGARTNGYTL. In DNA form, the CDR3 reads TGTGCCATCAGTGAGGGTGCGAGAACTAATGGCTACACCTTA.

This clonotype occurred many times. The V call is TRBV10-3, the J call TRBJ2-7; maybe TRBD2 (5 bases). The CDR3 loop spans 14 amino acids. CDR1 and CDR2 (germline): ENHRY, SYGVKD. V was pared by 1 base and J by 6 bases, with 13 bases between. Here the CDR3 DNA reads TGTGCCATCAGTGAGTACCGCGAGGGAGCCGAGCAGTACTTC. Its translation: CAISEYREGAEQYF.

J is TRBJ1-2 and V is TRBV29-1, with 10 bases fitting TRBD1. The germline CDR1 and CDR2 sequences are SQVTM and ANQGSEA. The CDR3 is made up of 15 amino acids. For the CDR3, the DNA is TGCAGTGCTAGAGCCGGGACAGGGGCGAACTATGGCTACACCTTC. Residues: CSARAGTGANYGYTF.

In this sample, this clonotype turned up many times. The chain links TRBV29-1 to TRBJ2-5; D ambiguous. Germline CDR1 and CDR2: SQVTM and ANQGSEA. CDR3 length equals 12 residues. V was clipped by 4 bases and J by 2 bases, with 8 bases between them. CDR3 region: CSVAATQETQYF. CDR3 sequence (DNA): TGCAGCGTTGCGGCTACGCAAGAGACCCAGTACTTC.

This clonotype was seen a few times. The chain joins TRBV2 to TRBJ2-7; D is unresolved. The CDR3 length is 11 residues. Germline V gene data show CDR1 as SNHLY and CDR2 as FYNNEI. V was trimmed by 8 bases and J by 4 bases, leaving 9 bases between them. The CDR3 protein is CASCTKYEQYF. CDR3 DNA: TGTGCCAGCTGCACAAAGTACGAGCAGTACTTC.

In this sample, this clonotype turned up many times. CDR3 loop: CASSLDRLSEKLFF. Written as DNA, the CDR3 is TGTGCCAGCAGCTTAGACAGGTTGAGTGAAAAACTGTTTTTT. The chain has TRBV7-2 and TRBJ1-4; a possible D gene is TRBD1 (5 bases). The CDR3 covers 14 residues. Germline V gene data show CDR1 as SGHTA and CDR2 as FQGNSA. The ends were cut back, 1 base at V and 7 bases at J, with 10 bases in the middle.

This clonotype was observed a handful of times. The V gene is TRBV7-2, the J gene TRBJ1-3; unclear D gene. V lost 0 bases and J lost 1, with 13 bases in between. The germline V gene encodes CDR1 SGHTA and CDR2 FQGNSA. This CDR3 has 17 residues. As DNA, the CDR3 is TGTGCCAGCAGCTTAGCAGGGCCCCAGTTTTCTGGAAACACCATATATTTT. Amino acids: CASSLAGPQFSGNTIYF.

In this sample, this clonotype turned up many times. CDR3 coding DNA: TGTGCCACCAGTGATGAAGGACAGGGTAATCAGCCCCAGCATTTT. It encodes CATSDEGQGNQPQHF. This sequence joins TRBV24-1 and TRBJ1-5, with TRBD1 identical over 8 bases. Germline values: CDR1 KGHDR, CDR2 SFDVKD. The CDR3 has 15 residues. Trimming removed 3 bases from V and 4 bases from J; junction bases left unmatched: 4.

V is TRBV29-1 and J is TRBJ2-5, with a tentative D call TRBD1 (5 bases). CDR1 is SQVTM, CDR2 ANQGSEA, per germline. This CDR3 contains 13 residues. CDR3 nucleotides: TGCAGTTTAAGGCAGGGATGGTGGGAGACCCAGTACTTC. This translates into CSLRQGWWETQYF.

The chain uses TRBV25-1 and TRBJ1-2; D gene unclear. The CDR3 totals 13 residues. CDR1 and CDR2 (germline): MGHDK, SYGVNS. V was pared by 3 bases and J by 1 base, with 6 bases between. DNA for the CDR3: TGTGCCAGCAGTGACACCTTTAACTATGGCTACACCTTC. It yields the protein CASSDTFNYGYTF.

The sample holds many counts of this clonotype. In DNA, the CDR3 is TGCAGCGTTGCGGCCCCTCGGTGGAGGGCCCTCTATGGCTACACCTTC. Residues: CSVAAPRWRALYGYTF. The gene calls are TRBV29-1 and TRBJ1-2; D uncertain. Trimming took off 4 bases at V and 4 bases at J, with 22 bases between the two ends. The CDR3 is 16 residues long. CDR1 and CDR2 from the germline V gene are SQVTM and ANQGSEA.

This clonotype was recorded at least ten times. The V and J genes are TRBV20-1 and TRBJ1-6, with D tentatively TRBD1 (5 bases). Germline lookup yields CDR1 DFQATT and CDR2 SNEGSKA (reference sequence). This CDR3 spans 13 amino acids. V lost 6 bases, J lost 13 bases, and 19 bases lay in between. CDR3 region: CSAPKITGAPLHF. Written as DNA, the CDR3 is TGCAGTGCCCCTAAAATCACCGGGGCCCCCCTCCACTTT.

This clonotype appeared many times. The chain recombines TRBV20-1 with TRBJ2-5, with 7 bases matching TRBD2. V shed 1 base, J shed 5 bases, and the junction held 4 bases outside the gene matches. This CDR3 has 13 amino acids. Germline CDR1 and CDR2: DFQATT and SNEGSKA (reference sequence). Here the CDR3 reads CSARGPGRETQYF. The CDR3 DNA sequence: TGCAGTGCTAGAGGTCCCGGGAGGGAGACCCAGTACTTC.

This clonotype was seen many times. This rearrangement joins TRBV7-2 to TRBJ2-7; 8 nucleotides line up with TRBD2. The CDR3 contains 17 residues. Germline assignment: CDR1 SGHTA and CDR2 FQGNSA. V gave up 1 base and J gave up 6 bases; unmatched junction bases: 14. The CDR3 loop reads CASSLVRASGRQGEQYF. CDR3 bases: TGTGCCAGCAGCTTAGTTCGGGCAAGCGGGAGACAAGGCGAGCAGTACTTC.